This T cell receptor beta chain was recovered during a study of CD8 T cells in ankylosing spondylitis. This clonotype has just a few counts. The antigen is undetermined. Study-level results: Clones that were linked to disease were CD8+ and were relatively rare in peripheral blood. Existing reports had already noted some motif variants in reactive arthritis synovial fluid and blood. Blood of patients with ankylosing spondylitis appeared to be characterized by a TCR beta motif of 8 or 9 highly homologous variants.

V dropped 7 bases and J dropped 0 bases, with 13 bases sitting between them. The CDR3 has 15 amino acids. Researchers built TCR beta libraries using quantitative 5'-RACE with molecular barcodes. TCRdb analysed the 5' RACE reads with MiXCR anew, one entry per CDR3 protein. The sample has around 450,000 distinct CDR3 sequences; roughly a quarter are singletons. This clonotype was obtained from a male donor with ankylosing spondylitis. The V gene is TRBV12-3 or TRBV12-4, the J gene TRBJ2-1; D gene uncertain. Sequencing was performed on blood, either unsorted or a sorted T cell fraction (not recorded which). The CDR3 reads CASNPLGNSYNEQFF. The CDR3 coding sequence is TGTGCCAGCAATCCGCTAGGGAACTCCTACAATGAGCAGTTCTTC.